This TCR beta chain was found in a study of long-term antiretroviral therapy in people with HIV. General study findings and limits: When set beside controls, HIV repertoires had CDR3 length ranges that were narrower. Following ART, diversity rose but still fell short of transplant donor controls.

Notes on this clone: Its antigen is not identified.

Researchers ran immunoSEQ v3.0 at survey level. Sequencing used immunoSEQ multiplex PCR; TCRdb keeps in-frame clones, though not all of them. The sample consists of approximately 16,000 clones, approximately 81% of them appearing once. With 3 bases clipped from V and 5 bases from J, the junction kept 6 bases outside the gene matches. This CDR3 has 15 amino acids. Germline assignment: CDR1 MNHEY and CDR2 SMNVEV (reference sequence). Before DNA extraction, roughly 0.85-10 million cryopreserved PBMC were held in the samples. This TCR was recovered from a woman aged 40 to 50 with HIV. The sequences come from unsorted PBMCs, collected 3.2 years after starting antiretroviral therapy. The rearrangement joins TRBV27 to TRBJ2-3, with 9 bases lining up with TRBD2. The CDR3 region is CASSFGLAGRDTQYF. The CDR3 DNA follows: TGTGCCAGCAGTTTCGGGCTAGCGGGGCGAGATACGCAGTATTTT.